Presented here are 2 T cell receptor beta chains from one specimen sequenced in a study of control samples from healthy donors and cancer patients. Assay used: immunoSEQ multiplex PCR; TCRdb lists only in-frame clones, some missing. The sample records 120,000 or so clones, 85% to 90% being singletons. Material: PBMCs. The source is a woman aged 55-75 years with lung cancer.

The CDR3 nucleotides are TGTGCCAGCAGCTTAAGTCTGGGAAACTATGGCTACACCTTC. Protein sequence: CASSLSLGNYGYTF. J is TRBJ1-2 and V is TRBV7-8; D call uncertain. The length of the CDR3 is 14 residues. The V gene lost 2 bases and the J gene lost 2 bases, with 9 bases spanning the gap. The germline gives CDR1 SGHVS, CDR2 FQNEAQ.

The rearrangement joins TRBV9 to TRBJ2-1; D is perhaps TRBD2 (6 bases). Trimming stripped 0 bases from V and 0 bases from J, with 13 bases between. The CDR3 is made up of 17 amino acids. Germline V lookup: CDR1 SGDLS, CDR2 YYNGEE. In DNA, the CDR3 is TGTGCCAGCAGCGTAGTAGGCGGGAAGAGCTCCTACAATGAGCAGTTCTTC. Translated: CASSVVGGKSSYNEQFF.